This T cell receptor (beta chain) originates from a study of blood T cell repertoires in COVID-19. Whole-study context: Acute-phase and convalescent COVID-19 samples originated in the United States, Italy and Spain. Sources were T cells, B-cell-depleted T cells, or PBMCs; the material itself was cDNA or gDNA.

The CDR3 spans 15 residues. Trimming removed 6 bases from V and 2 bases from J, with 17 bases in between. Germline CDR1 is MNHNY and CDR2 is SVGAGI (reference sequence). Generated by immunoSEQ multiplex PCR, the TCRdb table keeps only in-frame clones and is missing some. The table has roughly 280,000 clones, around 92% seen once; the top ten hold roughly 1.8%. Participants had their cohort set by participant-reported clinical history. The sequence was obtained from a woman aged 55-69 years who had recovered from COVID-19. The sequenced material came from PBMCs or T cells enriched from blood (not recorded which). The rearrangement uses TRBV6-6 and TRBJ2-7; D may be TRBD1 (6 bases). CDR3 sequence reads: CASRQDGTLTYEQYF. The DNA of the CDR3 is TGTGCCAGCAGACAAGACGGGACACTTACCTACGAGCAGTACTTC.